This T cell receptor (beta chain) was captured by sequencing in a study of Tregs in tolerant kidney transplant recipients. The assay was immunoSEQ multiplex PCR, and TCRdb's table has in-frame clones only and misses some. The table has 50,000 to 80,000 clones, 98% seen once. As concerns this clone: The antigen remains undetermined.

The germline gives CDR1 LGHNA, CDR2 YSLEER. The length of the CDR3 is 15 residues. The V end was cut by 0 bases, the J end by 3 bases, with 9 bases between. Findings of the study overall: Antigen-driven expansion was suggested because donor-specific Tregs expanded more than all Tregs in tolerant patients.

Thawed PBMCs were FACS-sorted into unstimulated CD4+CD25+CD127- regulatory T cells, CD4+CD25- non-regulatory cells, CD4 and CD8 cells. V gene TRBV4-3 combines with J gene TRBJ1-5; TRBD1 might be the D (6 bases). The sample here was Tregs from blood, taken before the transplant. This clonotype originated in a human donor who received a combined kidney and bone marrow transplant. CDR3 sequence reads: CASSQDTGNNQPQHF. The CDR3 nucleotides read TGCGCCAGCAGCCAAGATACAGGGAACAATCAGCCCCAGCATTTT.